This is a list of T cell receptor beta chains from one sample in a study of PD-1 blockade in classical Hodgkin lymphoma. Sequenced by immunoSEQ multiplex PCR; TCRdb stores in-frame clones only, minus some. The sample holds 25,000 to 35,000 clones, roughly 76% seen once. The sample was peripheral blood mononuclear cells (PBMCs), taken before the second cycle of nivolumab. The receptors derive from a human donor with classical Hodgkin lymphoma. The CDR3 runs from the conserved cysteine through the conserved F or W. A D gene is named only where the DNA matches it firmly. Size is omitted from some rows. Given values are once, few, many or a class for expanded clones.

14 | TRBD2 | TRBJ2-3 | once | TRBV5-6 | TGTGCCAGCAGCCGTCGGGGGGGGGCAGATACGCAGTATTTT | CASSRRGGADTQYF
15 | - | TRBJ1-6 | many | TRBV5-1 | TGCGCCAGCAGCTTCACGGTCCTTTCGGATTCACCCCTCCACTTT | CASSFTVLSDSPLHF
15 | TRBD1 | TRBJ1-6 | few | TRBV11-2 | TGTGCCAGCAGCTTAAGGTGGACAGGGAATTCACCCCTCCACTTT | CASSLRWTGNSPLHF
12 | - | TRBJ1-2 | - | TRBV6-1 | TGTGCCAGCAGCCCAGGGGTGGGCGGCTACACCTTC | CASSPGVGGYTF
12 | - | TRBJ1-2 | - | TRBV19 | TGTGCCAGTAGTATGGGAGGCTATGGCTACACCTTC | CASSMGGYGYTF
15 | TRBD2 | TRBJ2-1 | - | TRBV2 | TGTGCCAGCAGCGCCGGGACTAGCGAATCCAATGAGCAGTTCTTC | CASSAGTSESNEQFF
15 | - | TRBJ1-1 | - | TRBV18 | TGTGCCAGCTCACCGATACCGGGATCGGGGACTGAAGCTTTCTTT | CASSPIPGSGTEAFF
15 | TRBD1 | TRBJ1-2 | few | TRBV28 | TGTGCCAGCAGGGCCGGACAGGCCTTACTCTATGGCTACACCTTC | CASRAGQALLYGYTF
15 | - | TRBJ1-1 | - | TRBV6-5 | TGTGCCAGCAGTTATGGGTATCTTATGAACACTGAAGCTTTCTTT | CASSYGYLMNTEAFF
14 | - | TRBJ2-5 | - | TRBV4-2 | TGTGCCAGCAGCCAAGAGACAGTTCAAGAGACCCAGTACTTC | CASSQETVQETQYF
15 | - | TRBJ2-7 | few | TRBV11-1 | TGTGCCAGCAGCCGAGATCTGGTCAGCTCCTACGAGCAGTACTTC | CASSRDLVSSYEQYF
15 | - | TRBJ2-7 | once | TRBV7-6 | TGTGCCAGCAGCTTAGAGGCGGGGAGCTCCTACGAGCAGTACTTC | CASSLEAGSSYEQYF
17 | - | TRBJ2-3 | few | TRBV9 | TGTGCCAGCAGCGTAGGTTGGTTGGGCGGCGACACAGATACGCAGTATTTT | CASSVGWLGGDTDTQYF
16 | - | TRBJ1-3 | few | TRBV5-6 | TGTGCCAGCAGCTTGGGTGGTTGGGACTCTGGAAACACCATATATTTT | CASSLGGWDSGNTIYF
11 | - | TRBJ2-7 | - | TRBV7-2 | TGTGCCAGCAGCTTGACAGTGGAGCAGTACTTC | CASSLTVEQYF
14 | TRBD2 | TRBJ2-1 | once | TRBV5-1 | TGCGCCAGCAACTTAGCGGGGGCCTACAATGAGCAGTTCTTC | CASNLAGAYNEQFF
14 | - | TRBJ2-6 | - | TRBV5-1 | TGCGCCTGCGCGGAAGACGCTGGGGCCAACGTCCTGACTTTC | CACAEDAGANVLTF
15 | - | TRBJ1-1 | - | TRBV4-2 | TGTGCCAGCAGCCAAAGTTCTGCAGGGCACACTGAAGCTTTCTTT | CASSQSSAGHTEAFF
13 | - | TRBJ1-1 | - | TRBV5-1 | TGCGCCAGCAGCTTTTACAGGGCCACTGAAGCTTTCTTT | CASSFYRATEAFF
15 | - | TRBJ2-7 | - | TRBV19 | TGTGCCAGTAGTCTCGGGACGACATACACCTACGAGCAGTACTTC | CASSLGTTYTYEQYF
15 | - | TRBJ2-1 | - | TRBV6-5 | TGTGCCAGCAGTTTGGGGGGAGTCGGTTTCAATGAGCAGTTCTTC | CASSLGGVGFNEQFF
15 | - | TRBJ2-3 | - | TRBV7-6 | TGTGCCAGCAGCTTAGGGGTCGTGAGGGCGGATACGCAGTATTTT | CASSLGVVRADTQYF
13 | TRBD2 | TRBJ2-1 | - | TRBV7-2 | TGTGCCAGCAGCCCGAGACTAGCCAATGAGCAGTTCTTC | CASSPRLANEQFF
16 | - | TRBJ2-1 | - | TRBV7-2 | TGTGCCAGCACCCAAACCGGGAGTGCCGTGGGTTCTGAGCAGTTCTTC | CASTQTGSAVGSEQFF
13 | - | TRBJ2-5 | few | TRBV7-8 | TGTGCCAGCAGCTGGGAGGTTGACGAGACCCAGTACTTC | CASSWEVDETQYF
15 | - | TRBJ2-2 | once | TRBV5-1 | TGCGCCAGCAGCTTGGCCCTGGGGGACCCCGGGGAGCTGTTTTTT | CASSLALGDPGELFF
15 | TRBD1 | TRBJ1-6 | - | TRBV10-3 | TGTGCCATCAGCCCTACAGGGGCAAGTAATTCACCCCTCCACTTT | CAISPTGASNSPLHF
14 | - | TRBJ1-4 | - | TRBV28 | TGTGCCAGCAGTAGCCGGGGAAGTAATGAAAAACTGTTTTTT | CASSSRGSNEKLFF
17 | - | TRBJ1-6 | few | TRBV11-2 | TGTGCCAGCACAACTGGGGCAGTAAGCTCCTATAATTCACCCCTCCACTTT | CASTTGAVSSYNSPLHF
15 | TRBD1 | TRBJ2-2 | - | TRBV2 | TGTGCCAGCAGTGAAGAAAGACAGGGAACCCCTAGGCTGTTTTTT | CASSEERQGTPRLFF
14 | TRBD2 | TRBJ2-1 | - | TRBV7-2 | TGTGCCAGCAGCTTACAGCGGGGGGGCAATGAGCAGTTCTTC | CASSLQRGGNEQFF
15 | - | TRBJ2-5 | - | TRBV7-7 | TGTGCCAGCAGCCCCGTGAGTTCGGGGGCGGAGACCCAGTACTTC | CASSPVSSGAETQYF
14 | - | TRBJ2-2 | - | TRBV29-1 | TGCAGCGTTGTTCCTCAGGGGGGGAGCGGGGAGCTGTTTTTT | CSVVPQGGSGELFF
15 | TRBD1 | TRBJ2-4 | - | TRBV2 | TGTGCCAGCAATGGACAGGGTAGTGCCAAAAACATTCAGTACTTC | CASNGQGSAKNIQYF
16 | - | TRBJ2-1 | - | TRBV7-6 | TGTGCCAGCAGCTCCCAAGCGCCGAGCTCCTACAATGAGCAGTTCTTC | CASSSQAPSSYNEQFF
13 | - | TRBJ2-3 | - | TRBV2 | TGTGCCAGCAGTCAAGGCGGCACAGATACGCAGTATTTT | CASSQGGTDTQYF
17 | - | TRBJ1-2 | - | TRBV9 | TGTGCCAGCAGCGTTTCGGGTCTACAGATACCTAACTATGGCTACACCTTC | CASSVSGLQIPNYGYTF
15 | TRBD1 | TRBJ1-4 | - | TRBV11-2 | TGTGCCAGGGGGACAGCTCTGACAACTAATGAAAAACTGTTTTTT | CARGTALTTNEKLFF
13 | TRBD1 | TRBJ1-1 | - | TRBV6-1 | TGTGCCAGCAGTGACAGGGGGCAAACTGAAGCTTTCTTT | CASSDRGQTEAFF